This TCR beta chain was recorded in a study of Tregs in tolerant kidney transplant recipients. Study-level points and caveats: Biological reproducibility was not directly addressed in this study. The most relevant donor-specific Treg TCRbeta repertoire apparently came from expansion with activated donor B cells.

Thawed PBMCs were FACS-sorted into unstimulated CD4+CD25+CD127- regulatory T cells, CD4+CD25- non-regulatory cells, CD4 and CD8 cells. Comment on this clone: Its target is not known.

The germline gives CDR1 SGHDN, CDR2 FVKESK. The ends were cut back, 1 base at V and 6 bases at J, with 10 bases in the middle. The CDR3 sequence is 13 residues long. Some clones are missing from TCRdb's copy, which holds only in-frame ones; the method was immunoSEQ multiplex PCR. The sample has about 68,000 clones, roughly 84% seen once. The sample taken for sequencing was CD4+ T cells from blood. The chain has TRBV14 and TRBJ2-7, with D unclear. This receptor was taken from a human donor in good health. This CDR3 is CASSQGLVSEQYF. CDR3 nucleotide sequence: TGTGCCAGCAGCCAAGGTTTGGTTTCCGAGCAGTACTTC.